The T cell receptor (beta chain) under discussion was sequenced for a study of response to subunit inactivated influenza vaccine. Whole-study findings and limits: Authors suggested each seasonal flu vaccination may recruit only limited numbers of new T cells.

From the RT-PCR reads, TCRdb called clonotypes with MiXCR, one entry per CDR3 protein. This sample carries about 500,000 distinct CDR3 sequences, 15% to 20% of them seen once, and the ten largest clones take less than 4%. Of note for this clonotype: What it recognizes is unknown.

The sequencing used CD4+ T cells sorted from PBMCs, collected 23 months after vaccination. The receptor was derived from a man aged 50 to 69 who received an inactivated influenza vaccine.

CDR3 sequence reads: CASNHRTNTGELFF. The CDR3 DNA reads as TGTGCCAGCAACCATCGGACAAACACCGGGGAGCTGTTTTTT. The rearrangement uses TRBV6-1 and TRBJ2-2, with D possibly being TRBD1 (5 bases). CDR3 length equals 14 residues. Trimming took off 7 bases at V and 2 bases at J, with 11 bases between the two ends. Germline lookup yields CDR1 MNHNS and CDR2 SASEGT.